One sample yielded the 11 T cell receptor beta chains listed below, sequenced in a study of blood T cell repertoires in COVID-19. Using immunoSEQ multiplex PCR, the repertoire was profiled, and TCRdb retains in-frame clones only, with some absent. The table lists approximately 300,000 clones, around nine tenths of them singletons. Input material: peripheral blood. Receptor source: a woman aged 25-40 years with COVID-19, enrolled during active disease.

V is TRBV3-1 (or the pseudogene TRBV3-2) and J is TRBJ2-2; D is perhaps TRBD1 (6 bases). The CDR3 is 15 residues long. Looked up from germline, CDR1 is LGHDT and CDR2 is YNNKEL (reference sequence). The V end lost 4 bases, the J end lost 0 bases, and 9 bases lay between the germline ends. CDR3 in DNA: TGTGCCAGCAGCCTACAGGGCCCGAACACCGGGGAGCTGTTTTTT. Translation: CASSLQGPNTGELFF.

This chain joins TRBV14 and TRBJ2-7, with 10 nucleotides matching TRBD2. The CDR3 has 14 amino acids. The ends lost 4 bases at V and 3 bases at J; junction bases unmatched: 3. Per germline, CDR1 SGHDN and CDR2 FVKESK. The CDR3 nucleotides are TGTGCCAGCAGCCGAGCGGGAGGGGGCTACGAGCAGTACTTC. Encoded protein: CASSRAGGGYEQYF.

In this sample, this clone turned up once. This rearrangement joins TRBV6-5 to TRBJ1-5; unclear D gene. The V gene lost 6 bases and the J gene lost 4 bases, with 13 bases spanning the gap. CDR1 MNHEY and CDR2 SVGAGI come from the germline V gene. The CDR3 has 14 amino acids. This CDR3 is CASRVAGLNQPQHF. Here the CDR3 DNA reads TGTGCCAGCAGAGTGGCAGGCCTGAATCAGCCCCAGCATTTT.

The chain employs TRBV4-3 and TRBJ1-2; 9 bases align to TRBD1. Trimming removed 0 bases from V and 6 bases from J; junction bases left unmatched: 5. Germline V gene data show CDR1 as LGHNA and CDR2 as YSLEER. The CDR3 totals 15 residues. The CDR3 DNA reads as TGCGCCAGCAGCCAAGATTTGGGACAGGGAGATGGCTACACCTTC. Translated, it gives CASSQDLGQGDGYTF.

This chain uses TRBV24-1 with TRBJ2-7, with 9 bases aligning to TRBD2. The CDR3 has 14 amino acids. Germline lookup yields CDR1 KGHDR and CDR2 SFDVKD. V lost 5 bases, J lost 5 bases, and 6 bases stayed unmatched. CDR3 coding DNA: TGTGCCACCAGTGGGGCGGGAGGGAAGAACGAGCAGTACTTC. The encoded protein is CATSGAGGKNEQYF.

V gene TRBV2 combines with J gene TRBJ2-7; 15 bases match TRBD2. This CDR3 is 16 amino acids long. Germline-derived CDR1 and CDR2 are SNHLY and FYNNEI. V shed 6 bases and J 2 bases; nucleotides not matched to a gene: 5. Written as DNA, the CDR3 is TGTGCCAGCAGGGGGACTAGCGGGAGGTCTACCTACGAGCAGTACTTC. The encoded protein is CASRGTSGRSTYEQYF. Complete variable domain (other parts from reference TRBV2 and TRBJ2-7): EPEVTQTPSHQVTQMGQEVILRCVPISNHLYFYWYRQILGQKVEFLVSFYNNEISEKSEIFDDQFSVERPDGSNFTLKIRSTKLEDSAMYFCASRGTSGRSTYEQYFGPGTRLTVT.

The chain employs TRBV20-1 and TRBJ2-2; 8 bases line up with TRBD2. Trimming cost V 3 bases and J 7 bases; bases outside gene matches: 10. The germline gives CDR1 DFQATT, CDR2 SNEGSKA (reference sequence). This CDR3 is 15 amino acids long. CDR3 amino acids: CSASVSSGSIGELFF. The CDR3 nucleotides are TGCAGTGCTAGTGTGTCTAGCGGGTCGATCGGGGAGCTGTTTTTT.

The V call is TRBV7-2, the J call TRBJ1-1; D remains ambiguous. Between the trimmed V and J ends, which lost 8 bases and 1 base, there was a span of 11 bases. CDR1 and CDR2 from the germline V gene are SGHTA and FQGNSA. The CDR3 loop spans 13 amino acids. CDR3: CASSEDPNTEAFF. The CDR3 coding sequence is TGTGCCAGCTCCGAGGATCCGAACACTGAAGCTTTCTTT.

The genes are TRBV19 and TRBJ2-4; D may be TRBD2 (6 bases). The CDR3 has 17 amino acids. CDR1 and CDR2 from the germline V gene are LNHDA and SQIVND (reference sequence). Deletions cut 2 bases from V and 0 bases from J, with 14 bases between. The CDR3, as DNA: TGTGCCAGTAGTATAAGTTTAGGAGGGATAGCCAAAAACATTCAGTACTTC. This translates into CASSISLGGIAKNIQYF. Using reference TRBV19 and TRBJ2-4 for the parts outside the CDR3, the full variable domain is DGGITQSPKYLFRKEGQNVTLSCEQNLNHDAMYWYRQDPGQGLRLIYYSQIVNDFQKGDIAEGYSVSREKKESFPLTVTSAQKNPTAFYLCASSISLGGIAKNIQYFGAGTRLSVL.

This chain uses TRBV9 with TRBJ1-3, with D unresolved. This CDR3 has 17 amino acids. V gave up 4 bases and J gave up 0 bases, with 17 bases separating them. Germline lookup yields CDR1 SGDLS and CDR2 YYNGEE. CDR3 residues: CASSSGGTGNSGNTIYF. The CDR3 nucleotides read TGTGCCAGCAGCTCTGGAGGAACGGGGAACTCTGGAAACACCATATATTTT. Based on the CDR3 plus reference TRBV9 and TRBJ1-3, the full variable domain is DSGVTQTPKHLITATGQRVTLRCSPRSGDLSVYWYQQSLDQGLQFLIQYYNGEERAKGNILERFSAQQFPDLHSELNLSSLELGDSALYFCASSSGGTGNSGNTIYFGEGSWLTVV.

This clone has just a few counts. The sample carries other DNA sequences with the same CDR3. The genes are TRBV3-1 (or the pseudogene TRBV3-2) and TRBJ1-5, with D perhaps matching TRBD1 (6 bases). The CDR3 loop spans 15 amino acids. Trimming stripped 4 bases from V and 0 bases from J, with 10 bases between. The germline CDR1 and CDR2 sequences are LGHDT and YNNKEL (reference sequence). The DNA for the CDR3 is TGTGCCAGCAGCCTGGGACATTATAGCAATCAGCCCCAGCATTTT. Translation gives CASSLGHYSNQPQHF.